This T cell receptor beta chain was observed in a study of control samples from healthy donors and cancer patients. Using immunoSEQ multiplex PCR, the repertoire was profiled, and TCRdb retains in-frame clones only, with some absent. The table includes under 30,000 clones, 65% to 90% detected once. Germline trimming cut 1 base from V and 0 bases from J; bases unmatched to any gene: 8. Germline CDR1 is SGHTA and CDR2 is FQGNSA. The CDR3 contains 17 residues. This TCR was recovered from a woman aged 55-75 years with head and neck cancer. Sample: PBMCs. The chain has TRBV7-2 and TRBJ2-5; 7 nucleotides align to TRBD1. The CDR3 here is CASSLGAGDRYQETQYF. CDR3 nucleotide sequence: TGTGCCAGCAGCTTAGGGGCCGGGGACAGATACCAAGAGACCCAGTACTTC.